The TCR beta chain under discussion was sequenced for a study of neurological immune-mediated disorders. The study's findings and limits: When the repertoires were sorted by phylogenetic grouping, those of 18 of 34 multiple sclerosis patients ended up in one related-CDR3 cluster, a possible signature.

This clonotype has at least ten counts. What it binds is not known. By 5'RACE with 10-nucleotide random UMIs, the cDNA was made. TCRdb fed the 5' RACE reads into MiXCR, producing one record per CDR3 protein. The data contain 50,000 to 70,000 distinct CDR3 sequences, 2% to 2.5% of them seen just once; the ten biggest clones take up around 3%. The CDR3 spans 10 residues. Looked up from germline, CDR1 is SEHNR and CDR2 is FQNEAQ (reference sequence). V dropped 2 bases and J dropped 14 bases, with 7 bases sitting between them. This chain joins TRBV7-9 and TRBJ2-1; D gene ambiguous. The material sequenced was PBMCs. The receptor's source is a man aged 50-60 years with multiple sclerosis. Here the CDR3 reads CASSLRMKFF. In DNA form, the CDR3 reads TGTGCCAGCAGCTTAAGGATGAAGTTCTTC.